These T cell receptor beta chains were read from a single sample in a study of memory CD4+ T cells and cytomegalovirus serostatus. Assay: immunoSEQ multiplex PCR; the TCRdb copy retains only in-frame clones and omits some. The sample records tens of thousands of clones, about 85% being singletons. Material for sequencing was memory CD4+ T cells from blood. These TCRs come from an adult in good health and CMV-seronegative. The CDR3 runs from the conserved cysteine through the conserved F or W. D genes are given only for firm matches. Not all rows give a size; the values are once, few, many and, for expanded clones, a class.

v_gene,abundance,d_gene,j_gene,CDR3nt,CDR3aa
TRBV2,.,TRBD1,TRBJ1-2,TGTGCCAGCACCGGGGACAGTAACTATGGCTACACCTTC,CASTGDSNYGYTF
TRBV29-1,.,.,TRBJ2-3,TGCAGCGTTGTAGGGATTTCTAGCACAGATACGCAGTATTTT,CSVVGISSTDTQYF
TRBV30,few,.,TRBJ1-2,TGTGCCTCCGGGGAGAGCTACACCTTC,CASGESYTF
TRBV18,.,.,TRBJ2-7,TGTGCCAGCTCACCACCGAATAAGGGTGCCTACGAGCAGTACTTC,CASSPPNKGAYEQYF
TRBV20-1,.,.,TRBJ1-1,TGCAGTGCCAGGGAGAACACTGAAGCTTTCTTT,CSARENTEAFF
TRBV6-5,.,.,TRBJ1-2,TGTGCCAGCAGTCCGGACAGCTACTATGGCTACACCTTC,CASSPDSYYGYTF
TRBV11-1,few,.,TRBJ1-1,TGTGCCAGCAGCCCCATACACACTGAAGCTTTCTTT,CASSPIHTEAFF
TRBV7-3,.,.,TRBJ2-2,TGTGCCAGCAGCTTTTTAGAGACCGGGGAGCTGTTTTTT,CASSFLETGELFF
TRBV6-5,.,.,TRBJ1-1,TGTGCCAGCAGGGAACAGGGAATGAACACTGAAGCTTTCTTT,CASREQGMNTEAFF
TRBV6-1,.,TRBD1,TRBJ1-1,TGTGCCAGCAGCAGGGACAGGCCCACTGAAGCTTTCTTT,CASSRDRPTEAFF
TRBV10-1,.,.,TRBJ1-1,TGCGCCAGCACCACGATTTCCACTGAAGCTTTCTTT,CASTTISTEAFF
TRBV2,.,.,TRBJ2-3,TGTGCCAGCAGTTGGTCCAGAAGCACAGATACGCAGTATTTT,CASSWSRSTDTQYF
TRBV2,.,TRBD1,TRBJ1-5,TGTGCCAGCAGTGAACTCAAGGGGGCGGTAAATCAGCCCCAGCATTTT,CASSELKGAVNQPQHF
TRBV19,.,TRBD1,TRBJ1-3,TGTGCCAGTAGGACAGGGTTCTCTGGAAACACCATATATTTT,CASRTGFSGNTIYF
TRBV30,few,.,TRBJ1-1,TGTGCCTGGAGTTCGAGGTGGGCAGGGCGGACTGAAGCTTTCTTT,CAWSSRWAGRTEAFF
TRBV6-6,.,TRBD2,TRBJ2-7,TGTGCCAGCACCAACTCCGGGGGGGTGAGCTACGAGCAGTACTTC,CASTNSGGVSYEQYF
TRBV6-1,.,.,TRBJ1-5,TGTGCCAGCAATGACAGGATCAATCAGCCCCAGCATTTT,CASNDRINQPQHF
TRBV4-3,.,TRBD2,TRBJ2-3,TGCGCCAGCAGCCAAGATAGCGGGGGCACAGATACGCAGTATTTT,CASSQDSGGTDTQYF
TRBV5-3,.,TRBD2,TRBJ2-1,TGTGCCAGAAGCTTGGTAGGTACTAGCGGGAGAAGATACCATGAGCAGTTCTTC,CARSLVGTSGRRYHEQFF
TRBV27,.,.,TRBJ1-2,TGTGCCAGCAAATCCCCGATCACAGGGCTTTATGGCTACACCTTC,CASKSPITGLYGYTF
TRBV7-9,.,.,TRBJ1-3,TGTGCCAGCAGCCCTGTGACAAGCTCTGGAAACACCATATATTTT,CASSPVTSSGNTIYF
TRBV11-2,few,.,TRBJ1-2,TGTGCCAGCAGCGCCACGGGCCGGCCCCTCGGGGGCTACACCTTC,CASSATGRPLGGYTF
TRBV12-5,.,.,TRBJ2-7,TGTGCTAGTGGCAATCTACAGGGCTACGAGCAGTACTTC,CASGNLQGYEQYF
TRBV19,.,TRBD1,TRBJ1-2,TGTGCCAGTAGTAGCTGGGACAGTGCTAACTATGGCTACACCTTC,CASSSWDSANYGYTF
TRBV14,few,.,TRBJ2-2,TGTGCCAGCAGCCGCCAGGGCCAGGCCGGGGAGCTGTTTTTT,CASSRQGQAGELFF
TRBV4-1,.,.,TRBJ2-2,TGCGCCAGCAGCCAAGAAGGAGCGACTGGGAACACCGGGGAGCTGTTTTTT,CASSQEGATGNTGELFF
TRBV5-4,.,.,TRBJ1-4,TGTGCCAGCAGCTTTGACCCGAATGAAAAACTGTTTTTT,CASSFDPNEKLFF
TRBV7-8,.,TRBD1,TRBJ1-6,TGTGCCAGCAGCTTGGACAGGGGGCAATCCTATAATTCACCCCTCCACTTT,CASSLDRGQSYNSPLHF
TRBV5-1,.,.,TRBJ1-1,TGCGCCAGCAGCTTGGAGGGGGTTAAGAACACTGAAGCTTTCTTT,CASSLEGVKNTEAFF
TRBV2,.,.,TRBJ1-2,TGTGCCAGCAGTGCCAATTATGGCTACACCTTC,CASSANYGYTF
TRBV14,.,.,TRBJ1-6,TGTGCCAGCAGCCTTATTACCGGGAGTTCACCCCTCCACTTT,CASSLITGSSPLHF
TRBV7-9,.,.,TRBJ1-2,TGTGCCAGCAGCTTAGCGGCAGGTGGGAGGGCCCGCTATGGCTACACCTTC,CASSLAAGGRARYGYTF